The entry that follows covers one T cell receptor beta chain sequence. Antigen: not known. The junction and the germline gene differ at one end; a read error may be behind it. Germline loops: CDR1 MDHEN, CDR2 SYDVKM. CDR3 length: 12 amino acids. TCRdb's table, derived via immunoSEQ multiplex PCR, lists solely in-frame clones and lacks some. The repertoire holds about 44,000 clones, 94% seen once, with about 0.81% in the top ten. The data are from a study of T cell clonotyping in hematopoietic cell transplantation. Findings of the study overall: After transplant, recipient diversity fell while pathologically expanded clonotypes grew through day 180.

The sample was peripheral blood mononuclear cells. This clonotype originated in a woman in her forties or fifties in good health. Some clones in this sample may be carry-over from other donors' samples. The chain links TRBV28 to TRBJ1-1, with D unresolved. This CDR3 is CASSVWSSEAFF. The CDR3 bases are TGTGCCAGCAGTGTATGGAGTTCGGAAGCTTTCTTT.